Only a few counts were recorded for the clone carrying this TCR beta chain. Its specificity is not known. These data originate in a study of T cells in Graves' hyperthyroidism and ophthalmopathy. Turning to the study itself: Sampling of peripheral blood happened at initial diagnosis, prior to any treatment. Overall study results and limits: Blood held most thyroid clonotypes expanded above 0.001 frequency.

CDR1 is LGHDT and CDR2 is YNNKEL in the germline V gene (reference sequence). V lost 4 bases and J lost 7, with 7 bases in between. The CDR3 loop spans 11 amino acids. Researchers amplified the TCR beta CDR3 regions from RNA transcripts. With the HTBI primer set, the TCR CDR3 went through a first round of RT-PCR. TCRdb passed the multiplex PCR reads through MiXCR, listing each CDR3 protein once. The table lists fewer than 550,000 distinct CDR3 sequences, around 14% of them singletons. Stable Graves' hyperthyroidism denoted no ophthalmopathy progression over 18 months. Each diagnosis was grounded in clinical symptoms, serum thyroxine and TRAb, thyroid ultrasound, and orbital computed tomography.

The sequence derives from a woman aged 18-29 years with Graves' hyperthyroidism. The J gene is TRBJ2-5, the V gene TRBV3-1; no firm D call. The specimen was blood. For the CDR3, the DNA is TGTGCCAGCAGCCTAATGGGGACCCAGTACTTC. It specifies CASSLMGTQYF.